One sample yielded the 6 T cell receptor beta chains listed below, sequenced in a study of blood T cell repertoires in COVID-19. Assay used: immunoSEQ multiplex PCR; TCRdb lists only in-frame clones, some missing. The sample carries roughly 29,000 clones, roughly 80% recorded once. Sequencing was carried out using peripheral blood. These receptors all come from a man in his 70s with active COVID-19.

This chain links TRBV21-1 with TRBJ2-7; TRBD1, the table's D call, lacks a check against the DNA. TRBV21-1 is a documented pseudogene. The length of the CDR3 is 16 residues. The CDR3 sequence: CASSISFGQGKSKQYF. For the CDR3, the DNA is TGTGCCAGCAGCATTTCTTTCGGACAGGGGAAAAGTAAGCAGTACTTC.

The chain is built from TRBV11-3 and TRBJ2-1; no definite D call. Germline assignment: CDR1 SGHNT and CDR2 YENEEA. The ends were cut back, 1 base at V and 4 bases at J, with 5 bases in the middle. The CDR3 is made up of 13 amino acids. Here the CDR3 DNA reads TGTGCCAGCAGCTTAGCCAGTTACAATGAGCAGTTCTTC. This encodes CASSLASYNEQFF.

The V gene is TRBV28, the J gene TRBJ1-1; D might be TRBD1 (6 bases). V dropped 7 bases and J dropped 7 bases, with 13 bases sitting between them. Looked up from germline, CDR1 is MDHEN and CDR2 is SYDVKM. CDR3 length: 12 amino acids. This CDR3 is CASKGQIVEAFF. The DNA of the CDR3 is TGTGCCAGCAAAGGACAGATTGTTGAAGCTTTCTTT.

The rearrangement links TRBV19 to TRBJ2-3; TRBD1 matches 8 bases. The CDR3 contains 17 residues. CDR1 and CDR2 (germline): LNHDA, SQIVND (reference sequence). After removal of 2 bases from V and 6 bases from J, the junction contained 13 bases not matched to a gene. The CDR3 protein is CASSILPPGGVSDTQYF. In nucleotides, the CDR3 is TGTGCCAGTAGTATACTCCCCCCAGGGGGCGTCAGTGATACGCAGTATTTT.

The gene calls are TRBV3-1 (or the pseudogene TRBV3-2) and TRBJ2-7; D is possibly TRBD1 (7 bases). Trimming pared 1 base from V and 5 bases from J, leaving 15 bases between. Germline V gene data show CDR1 as LGHDT and CDR2 as YNNKEL (reference sequence). The CDR3 is made up of 15 amino acids. CDR3 sequence: CASSQGQGGGDEQYF. Here the CDR3 DNA reads TGTGCCAGCAGCCAAGGACAGGGAGGAGGCGACGAGCAGTACTTC.

The CDR3 DNA reads TGTGCCAGCAGGCCGGGACAGGGGGCTTCACCCCTCCACTTT. Translating it yields CASRPGQGASPLHF. This chain joins TRBV6-5 and TRBJ1-6, with TRBD1 matching 12 bases. With V trimmed by 6 bases and J by 9 bases, 3 bases remained unmatched. The CDR3 contains 14 residues. Germline V gene data show CDR1 as MNHEY and CDR2 as SVGAGI.